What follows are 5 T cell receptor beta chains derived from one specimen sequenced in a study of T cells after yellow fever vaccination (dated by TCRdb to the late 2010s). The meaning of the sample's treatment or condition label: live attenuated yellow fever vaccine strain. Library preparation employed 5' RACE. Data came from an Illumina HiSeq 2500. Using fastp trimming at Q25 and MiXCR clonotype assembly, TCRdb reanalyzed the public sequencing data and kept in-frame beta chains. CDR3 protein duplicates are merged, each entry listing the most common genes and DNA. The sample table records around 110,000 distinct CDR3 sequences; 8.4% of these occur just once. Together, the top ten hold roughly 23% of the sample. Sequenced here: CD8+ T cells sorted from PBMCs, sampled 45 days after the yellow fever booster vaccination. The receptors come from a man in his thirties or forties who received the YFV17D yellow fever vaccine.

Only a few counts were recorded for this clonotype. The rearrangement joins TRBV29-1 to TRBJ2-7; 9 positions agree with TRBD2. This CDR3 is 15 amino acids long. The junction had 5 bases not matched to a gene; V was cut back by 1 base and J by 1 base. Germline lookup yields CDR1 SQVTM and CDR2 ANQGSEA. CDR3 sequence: CSVEGLADPSYEQYF. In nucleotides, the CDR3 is TGCAGCGTTGAAGGACTAGCGGATCCGTCCTACGAGCAGTACTTC.

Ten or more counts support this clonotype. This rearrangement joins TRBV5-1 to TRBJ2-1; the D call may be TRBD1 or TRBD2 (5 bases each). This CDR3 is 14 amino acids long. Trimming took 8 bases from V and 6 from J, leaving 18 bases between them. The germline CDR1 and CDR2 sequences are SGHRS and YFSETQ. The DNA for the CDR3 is TGCGCCAGTTCTTTCCGGGGTAGGGGCAATGAGCAGTTCTTC. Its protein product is CASSFRGRGNEQFF.

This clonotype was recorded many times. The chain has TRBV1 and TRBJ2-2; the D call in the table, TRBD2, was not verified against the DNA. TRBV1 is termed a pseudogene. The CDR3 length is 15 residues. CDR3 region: CTSSQVGLAVGELFF. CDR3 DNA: TGCACCAGCAGCCAGGTCGGACTAGCTGTCGGGGAGCTGTTTTTT.

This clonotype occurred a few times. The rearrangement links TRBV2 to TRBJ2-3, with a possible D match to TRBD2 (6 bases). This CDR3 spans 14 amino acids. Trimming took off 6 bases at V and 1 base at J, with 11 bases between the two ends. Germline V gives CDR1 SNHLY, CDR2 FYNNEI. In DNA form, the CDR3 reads TGTGCCAGCAGCGCGGGGCGGGGCACAGATACGCAGTATTTT. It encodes CASSAGRGTDTQYF.

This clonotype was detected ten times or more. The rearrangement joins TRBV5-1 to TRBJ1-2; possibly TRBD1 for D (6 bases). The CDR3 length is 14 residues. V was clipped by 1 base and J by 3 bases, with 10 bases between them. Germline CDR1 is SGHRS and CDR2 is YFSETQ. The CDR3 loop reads CASSLIGGDYGYTF. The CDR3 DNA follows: TGCGCCAGCAGCTTGATCGGGGGCGACTATGGCTACACCTTC.